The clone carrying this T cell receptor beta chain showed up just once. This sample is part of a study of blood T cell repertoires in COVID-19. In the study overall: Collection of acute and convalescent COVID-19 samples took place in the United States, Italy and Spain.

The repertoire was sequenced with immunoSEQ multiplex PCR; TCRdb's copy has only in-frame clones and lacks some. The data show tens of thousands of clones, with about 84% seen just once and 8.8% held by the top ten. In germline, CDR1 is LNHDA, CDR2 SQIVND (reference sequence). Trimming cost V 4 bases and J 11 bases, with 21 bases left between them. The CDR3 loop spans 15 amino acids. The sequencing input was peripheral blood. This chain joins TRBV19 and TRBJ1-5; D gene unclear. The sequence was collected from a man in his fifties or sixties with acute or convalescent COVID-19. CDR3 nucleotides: TGTGCCAGTAGTACCACGAGGGATAGGGCAGAAGCCCAGCATTTT. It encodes CASSTTRDRAEAQHF.